The 14 T cell receptor beta chains below were found in one sample sequenced in a study of T cell responses to AZD1222 COVID-19 vaccine (dated by TCRdb to the early 2020s). Library construction relied on the immunoSEQ multiplex PCR assay. TCRdb retrieved this table from immuneACCESS and kept in-frame rearrangements only. Not all clones are present; in checked studies, unresolved V genes account for under half, and no reason is known for the remainder. The sample table lists 95,000 to 150,000 clones, around 91% of them with a count of one. Around 1.7% of the sample is taken by the ten largest. The time point tag for this specimen amounts to: baseline before first vaccination. The sequencing used peripheral blood, collected on day 0 of AZD1222 vaccination. The receptors originated from an adult in good health.

This chain links TRBV6-5 with TRBJ1-1; 8 nucleotides agree with TRBD1. CDR3 length: 14 residues. In germline, CDR1 is MNHEY, CDR2 SVGAGI. V trimming: 4 bases; J trimming: 0 bases; junction bases outside the gene matches: 1. The CDR3 DNA reads TGTGCCAGCAGTTGGGACAGGTTGAACACTGAAGCTTTCTTT. Amino acids: CASSWDRLNTEAFF.

The V and J genes are TRBV5-1 and TRBJ2-3; TRBD2 aligns across 13 bases. Per germline, CDR1 SGHRS and CDR2 YFSETQ. Trimming cost V 0 bases and J 2 bases; bases outside gene matches: 6. The CDR3 covers 18 residues. CDR3 nucleotides: TGCGCCAGCAGCTTGGTCCGGGGACTAGCGGGGACCACAGATACGCAGTATTTT. Translating gives CASSLVRGLAGTTDTQYF.

The CDR3, as DNA: TGTGCCAGTAGTATAGAGCCGACTCGGTCAGCTTTCTTT. This encodes CASSIEPTRSAFF. The chain uses TRBV19 and TRBJ1-1; D is ambiguous. Germline values: CDR1 LNHDA, CDR2 SQIVND (reference sequence). The CDR3 sequence is 13 residues long. Trimming removed 0 bases at V and 10 bases at J, with 12 bases between.

The chain uses TRBV6-5 and TRBJ1-2, with D perhaps TRBD1 (5 bases). Germline CDR1 is MNHEY and CDR2 is SVGAGI. The V end was cut by 7 bases, the J end by 5 bases, with 17 bases between. This CDR3 spans 14 amino acids. The CDR3 DNA sequence: TGTGCCAGCAAATTGCAGGGCCAAGGTTATGGCTACACCTTC. It is translated as CASKLQGQGYGYTF.

As DNA, the CDR3 is TGTGCCAGTAGTAGGCGGGACAGGGAAAATCAGCCCCAGCATTTT. Protein: CASSRRDRENQPQHF. The chain couples TRBV19 to TRBJ1-5; 9 bases are shared with TRBD1. The CDR3 covers 15 residues. Germline assignment: CDR1 LNHDA and CDR2 SQIVND (reference sequence). V was clipped by 4 bases and J by 4 bases; unmatched bases: 5. Filled out from reference TRBV19 and TRBJ1-5, the complete variable domain reads DGGITQSPKYLFRKEGQNVTLSCEQNLNHDAMYWYRQDPGQGLRLIYYSQIVNDFQKGDIAEGYSVSREKKESFPLTVTSAQKNPTAFYLCASSRRDRENQPQHFGDGTRLSIL.

The chain is built from TRBV5-1 and TRBJ2-3; D is perhaps TRBD2 (7 bases). The CDR3 is made up of 16 amino acids. Germline values: CDR1 SGHRS, CDR2 YFSETQ. V was pared by 4 bases and J by 1 base, with 16 bases between. CDR3 nucleotides: TGCGCCAGCAGCACCACGCCGGGGGGCGGCACAGATACGCAGTATTTT. Protein product: CASSTTPGGGTDTQYF.

V is TRBV3-1 (or the pseudogene TRBV3-2) and J is TRBJ2-7; D remains ambiguous. Germline V lookup: CDR1 LGHDT, CDR2 YNNKEL (reference sequence). CDR3 length: 13 amino acids. Trimming shortened V by 1 base and J by 5 bases, and 9 bases separated the two germline ends. CDR3 sequence: CASSQAGVHEQYF. CDR3 DNA: TGTGCCAGCAGCCAAGCTGGGGTCCACGAGCAGTACTTC.

V and J are TRBV3-1 (or the pseudogene TRBV3-2) and TRBJ2-7; a possible D gene is TRBD1 (6 bases). V was shortened by 0 bases and J by 4 bases, with 10 bases between the two germline ends. This CDR3 region has 14 residues. Germline V gives CDR1 LGHDT, CDR2 YNNKEL (reference sequence). The CDR3 here is CASSQEWGLYEQYF. For the CDR3, the DNA is TGTGCCAGCAGCCAAGAGTGGGGGCTGTACGAGCAGTACTTC.

The genes are TRBV18 and TRBJ1-2; D gene ambiguous. Trimming removed 5 bases at V and 2 bases at J, with 3 bases between. Per germline, CDR1 KGHSH and CDR2 LQKENI. This CDR3 has 11 amino acids. CDR3 in amino acids: CASSTNYGYTF. CDR3 sequence (DNA): TGTGCCAGCTCAACCAACTATGGCTACACCTTC. Full variable domain (rest looked up from reference TRBV18 and TRBJ1-2): NAGVMQNPRHLVRRRGQEARLRCSPMKGHSHVYWYRQLPEEGLKFMVYLQKENIIDESGMPKERFSAEFPKEGPSILRIQQVVRGDSAAYFCASSTNYGYTFGSGTRLTVV.

The J gene is TRBJ1-3, the V gene TRBV9; 8 nucleotides agree with TRBD1. J lost 4 bases, V lost 2 bases, and 2 bases had no gene match. Germline V gene lookup returns CDR1 SGDLS and CDR2 YYNGEE. CDR3 length: 14 residues. CDR3 loop: CASSVGTGGNTIYF. For the CDR3, the DNA is TGTGCCAGCAGCGTTGGGACAGGAGGAAACACCATATATTTT.

Only one count was recorded for this clone. The genes are TRBV6-2 or TRBV6-3 and TRBJ1-2; D ambiguous. This CDR3 spans 12 amino acids. Germline CDR1 is MNHEY and CDR2 is SVGEGT. V lost 5 bases to trimming and J lost 5 bases, with 9 bases between them. This CDR3 reads CASSRVLYGYTF. CDR3 DNA sequence: TGTGCCAGCAGTCGGGTTCTTTATGGCTACACCTTC.

The rearrangement links TRBV6-5 to TRBJ2-3; 7 positions agree with TRBD1. The CDR3 runs 15 residues. The V gene end was trimmed by 6 bases and the J gene end by 4 bases; junction bases not matched to a gene: 10. Germline CDR1 MNHEY, CDR2 SVGAGI. This chain's CDR3 is CASRRQGASPDTQYF. In nucleotides, the CDR3 is TGTGCCAGCAGGCGACAGGGCGCGTCCCCAGATACGCAGTATTTT.

The chain recombines TRBV9 with TRBJ2-5, with a possible D match to TRBD2 (5 bases). Per the germline V gene, CDR1 is SGDLS and CDR2 is YYNGEE. V lost 0 bases and J lost 5, with 11 bases in between. This CDR3 has 14 residues. The CDR3 DNA sequence: TGTGCCAGCAGCGTAGTTCAGGCGGGCGAGACCCAGTACTTC. It specifies CASSVVQAGETQYF.

This sequence joins TRBV6-4 and TRBJ1-5; D may be TRBD1 (5 bases). V lost 10 bases to trimming and J lost 2 bases, with 24 bases between them. The CDR3 sequence is 17 residues long. The germline V gene has CDR1 MRHNA and CDR2 SNTAGT. The CDR3 loop is CATDLDRALWGNQPQHF. The CDR3 nucleotides read TGTGCCACCGATCTCGACAGAGCCCTGTGGGGCAATCAGCCCCAGCATTTT.